Reported below is one TCR beta chain. The CDR3 loop spans 16 amino acids. CDR1 and CDR2 from the germline V gene are KGHSH and LQKENI. Trimming left V 6 bases short and J 1 base short, with 18 bases between. TCRdb's table, derived via immunoSEQ multiplex PCR, lists solely in-frame clones and lacks some. Here the sample spans 60,000 to 100,000 clones, 85% to 90% being singletons. The record originates from a study of blood T cell repertoires in COVID-19. Sequencing was performed on peripheral blood. The clonotype was recovered from a man aged 45-65 years with active COVID-19. J is TRBJ1-1 and V is TRBV18, with D perhaps matching TRBD1 (5 bases). CDR3: CASSPTRRDSNTEAFF. The CDR3 DNA reads TGTGCCAGCTCCCCTACTCGCCGGGACTCGAACACTGAAGCTTTCTTT. Using reference TRBV18 and TRBJ1-1 for the parts outside the CDR3, the full variable domain is NAGVMQNPRHLVRRRGQEARLRCSPMKGHSHVYWYRQLPEEGLKFMVYLQKENIIDESGMPKERFSAEFPKEGPSILRIQQVVRGDSAAYFCASSPTRRDSNTEAFFGQGTRLTVV.